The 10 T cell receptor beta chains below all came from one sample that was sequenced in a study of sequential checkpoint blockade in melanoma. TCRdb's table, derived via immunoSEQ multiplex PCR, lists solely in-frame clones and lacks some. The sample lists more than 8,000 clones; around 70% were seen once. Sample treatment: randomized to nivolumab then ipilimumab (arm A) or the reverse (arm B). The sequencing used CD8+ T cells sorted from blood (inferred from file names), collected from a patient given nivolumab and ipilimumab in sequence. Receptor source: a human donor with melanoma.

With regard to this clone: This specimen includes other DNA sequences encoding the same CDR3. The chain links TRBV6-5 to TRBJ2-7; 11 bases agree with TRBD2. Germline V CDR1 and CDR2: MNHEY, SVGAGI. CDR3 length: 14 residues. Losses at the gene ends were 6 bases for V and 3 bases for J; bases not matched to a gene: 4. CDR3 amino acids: CASSLGLAGYEQYF. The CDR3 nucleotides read TGTGCCAGCAGCCTTGGACTAGCGGGCTACGAGCAGTACTTC.

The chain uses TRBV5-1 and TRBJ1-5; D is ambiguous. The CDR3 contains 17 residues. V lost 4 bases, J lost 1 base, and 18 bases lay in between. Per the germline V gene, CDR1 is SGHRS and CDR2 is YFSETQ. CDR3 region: CASSLVPIGVSNQPQHF. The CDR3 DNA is TGCGCCAGCAGCCTAGTACCTATCGGGGTGAGCAATCAGCCCCAGCATTTT.

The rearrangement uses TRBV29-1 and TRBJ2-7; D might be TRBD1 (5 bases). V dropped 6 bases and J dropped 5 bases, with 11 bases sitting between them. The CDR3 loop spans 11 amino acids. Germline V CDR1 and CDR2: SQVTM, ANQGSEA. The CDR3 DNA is TGCAGCGTGTGGACAAGAAACGAGCAGTACTTC. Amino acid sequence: CSVWTRNEQYF.

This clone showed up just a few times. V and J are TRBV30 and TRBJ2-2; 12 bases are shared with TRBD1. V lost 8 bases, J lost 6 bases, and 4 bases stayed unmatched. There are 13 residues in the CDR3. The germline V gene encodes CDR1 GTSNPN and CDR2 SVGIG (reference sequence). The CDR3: CARDRGRPGELFF. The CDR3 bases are TGTGCCCGGGACAGGGGGCGACCCGGGGAGCTGTTTTTT.

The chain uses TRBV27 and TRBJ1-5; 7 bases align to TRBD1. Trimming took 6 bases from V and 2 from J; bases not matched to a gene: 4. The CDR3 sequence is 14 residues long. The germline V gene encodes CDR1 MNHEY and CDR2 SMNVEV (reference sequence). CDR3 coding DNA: TGTGCCAGCAGGACCACAGGGGGCAATCAGCCCCAGCATTTT. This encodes CASRTTGGNQPQHF.

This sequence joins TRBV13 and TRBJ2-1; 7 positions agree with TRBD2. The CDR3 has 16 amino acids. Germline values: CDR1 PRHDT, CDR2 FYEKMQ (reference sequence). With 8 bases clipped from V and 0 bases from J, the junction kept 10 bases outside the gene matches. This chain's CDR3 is CASASRGTSSYNEQFF. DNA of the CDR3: TGTGCCAGCGCTTCGCGGGGGACCTCCTCCTACAATGAGCAGTTCTTC.

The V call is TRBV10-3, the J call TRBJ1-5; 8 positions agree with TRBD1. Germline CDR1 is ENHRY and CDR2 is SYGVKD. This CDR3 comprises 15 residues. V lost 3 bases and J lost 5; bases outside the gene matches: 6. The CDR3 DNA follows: TGTGCCATCAGTGACCATGGACAGGGCGATCAGCCCCAGCATTTT. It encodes CAISDHGQGDQPQHF.

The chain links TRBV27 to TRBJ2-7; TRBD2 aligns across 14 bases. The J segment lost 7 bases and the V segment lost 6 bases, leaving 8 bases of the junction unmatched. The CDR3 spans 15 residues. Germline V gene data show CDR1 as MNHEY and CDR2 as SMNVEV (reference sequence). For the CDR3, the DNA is TGTGCCAGCAGGATGGGACTAGCGGGGGCTGGGGAGCAGTACTTC. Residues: CASRMGLAGAGEQYF.

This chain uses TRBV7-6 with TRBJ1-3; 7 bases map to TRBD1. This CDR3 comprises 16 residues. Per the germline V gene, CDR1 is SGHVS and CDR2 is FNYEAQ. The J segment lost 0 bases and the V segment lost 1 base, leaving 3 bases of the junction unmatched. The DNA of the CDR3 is TGTGCCAGCAGCTTAGACAGGGGAACCTCTGGAAACACCATATATTTT. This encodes CASSLDRGTSGNTIYF.

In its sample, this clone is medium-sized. CDR3 nucleotide sequence: TGTGCCAGCAGCTTAAAAGTACTAAAGGAGACCCAGTACTTC. This gives the protein CASSLKVLKETQYF. The chain uses TRBV7-8 and TRBJ2-5; no reliable D call. V was trimmed by 2 bases and J by 5 bases, leaving 12 bases between them. The CDR3 consists of 14 residues. Germline assignment: CDR1 SGHVS and CDR2 FQNEAQ.